The 9 T cell receptor beta chains below come from one sample, sequenced in a study of radiotherapy plus CTLA-4 blockade in lung cancer. Using immunoSEQ multiplex PCR, the repertoire was profiled, and TCRdb retains in-frame clones only, with some absent. The table has some 30,000 clones, more than 60% seen once; the top ten hold 7.5% to 8%. Here the sequenced sample was peripheral blood, taken from a patient treated with radiotherapy plus ipilimumab. These receptors were collected from a human donor with non-small cell lung cancer who had stable disease on radiotherapy plus ipilimumab.

The genes are TRBV18 and TRBJ2-1; D is undetermined. Germline CDR1 reads KGHSH; CDR2 reads LQKENI. V lost 2 bases and J 6 bases, leaving 5 bases between the germline ends. This CDR3 comprises 12 residues. The DNA of the CDR3 is TGTGCCAGCTCACCAAAGGGCAATGAGCAGTTCTTC. Protein sequence: CASSPKGNEQFF.

This sequence joins TRBV6-1 and TRBJ2-7; D call uncertain. V was shortened by 3 bases and J by 3 bases, with 3 bases between the two germline ends. CDR3 length equals 11 residues. Germline assignment: CDR1 MNHNS and CDR2 SASEGT. The CDR3 loop reads CASSDFYEQYF. The DNA for the CDR3 is TGTGCCAGCAGTGATTTCTACGAGCAGTACTTC.

In its sample, this clone ranks as large (0.1 to 1%). The rearrangement joins TRBV29-1 to TRBJ1-1; D uncertain. Per the germline V gene, CDR1 is SQVTM and CDR2 is ANQGSEA. This CDR3 has 15 residues. V was pared by 3 bases and J by 0 bases, with 14 bases between. CDR3 region: CSVDETQRMNTEAFF. The DNA for the CDR3 is TGCAGCGTTGATGAGACACAGAGAATGAACACTGAAGCTTTCTTT.

The V call is TRBV6-5, the J call TRBJ1-2, with 9 bases aligning to TRBD1. Germline V gene sequence: CDR1 MNHEY, CDR2 SVGAGI. This CDR3 comprises 15 residues. V was pared by 6 bases and J by 8 bases, with 13 bases of the junction left unmatched. CDR3 sequence (DNA): TGTGCCAGCAGGACACGGACAGGGGATAAGACAGGCTACACCTTC. Its translation: CASRTRTGDKTGYTF.

This rearrangement joins TRBV19 to TRBJ2-6; the D gene is possibly TRBD2 (6 bases). The CDR3 runs to 15 residues. Trimming took off 4 bases at V and 0 bases at J, with 7 bases between the two ends. Looked up from germline, CDR1 is LNHDA and CDR2 is SQIVND (reference sequence). CDR3 coding DNA: TGTGCCAGTAGTACGGGGGACTCTGGGGCCAACGTCCTGACTTTC. This gives the protein CASSTGDSGANVLTF.

V gene TRBV28 combines with J gene TRBJ1-2; D remains unclear. This CDR3 region has 11 residues. Between the trimmed V and J ends, which lost 4 bases and 9 bases, there was a span of 9 bases. CDR1 is MDHEN, CDR2 SYDVKM, per germline. Here the CDR3 DNA reads TGTGCCAGCAGTTCCACTAGGAGCTACACCTTC. Translated: CASSSTRSYTF.

V is TRBV7-2 and J is TRBJ2-4, with 15 bases aligning to TRBD2. From germline, CDR1 is SGHTA and CDR2 FQGNSA. V was pared by 5 bases and J by 0 bases, with 5 bases of the junction left unmatched. This CDR3 is built from 18 residues. CDR3 bases: TGTGCCAGCAGCCCACGGACTAGCGGGGGGGTAGCCAAAAACATTCAGTACTTC. Translated, it gives CASSPRTSGGVAKNIQYF.

The chain carries TRBV6-1 and TRBJ2-1; D may be TRBD2 (5 bases). This CDR3 spans 18 amino acids. Germline V gene data show CDR1 as MNHNS and CDR2 as SASEGT. V was trimmed by 0 bases and J by 0 bases, leaving 15 bases between them. CDR3 in amino acids: CASSEAVGSLPSYNEQFF. DNA for the CDR3: TGTGCCAGCAGTGAAGCGGTTGGGAGTCTCCCCTCCTACAATGAGCAGTTCTTC.

The chain links TRBV28 to TRBJ2-6; 9 bases are a match to TRBD1. Germline V lookup: CDR1 MDHEN, CDR2 SYDVKM. The CDR3 has 17 residues. J gave up 1 base and V 4 bases, and 5 bases lay outside the gene matches. CDR3 in DNA: TGTGCCAGCAGTTCCGGGACAGGGTTATCTGGGGCCAACGTCCTGACTTTC. It yields the protein CASSSGTGLSGANVLTF.